The entry below gives a single T cell receptor beta chain sequence along with its context. Its antigen is still unknown. The protocol was immunoSEQ multiplex PCR, while the TCRdb copy is restricted to in-frame clones and leaves out a portion. The sample holds 20,000 to 25,000 clones, over 70% seen once. This CDR3 comprises 12 residues. V was pared by 5 bases and J by 4 bases, with 9 bases between. Per germline, CDR1 GTSNPN and CDR2 SVGIG (reference sequence). Before the COVID-19 pandemic, during about 2011-2019, CD4+ T cells were taken from unexposed donors. CD4+ T cells were isolated from the cells after more than 8 days of culture. Testing used SARS-CoV-2 S/N and four cold-coronavirus spikes on unexposed-donor CD4+ T cells, cells permitting. The data derive from a study of CD4 T cells in relation to SARS-CoV-2 and coronaviruses. Study overall: TCR beta CDR3s were sequenced after roughly eleven-day antigen culture of PBMCs. The study, taken as a whole, reports: Crossreactivity was assessed only for spike protein, not other viral proteins.

Sequenced: CD4+ T cells from PBMCs, cultured in vitro. This sequence was found in a human donor in good health. The rearrangement joins TRBV30 to TRBJ1-5; TRBD1 is a possible D gene (6 bases). The DNA for the CDR3 is TGTGCCTGGGGGACACCGAATCAGCCCCAGCATTTT. Translating it yields CAWGTPNQPQHF.